Below, 24 T cell receptor beta chains from the same sample are listed, as sequenced in a study of blood T cell repertoires in COVID-19 (dated by TCRdb to the early 2020s). Library preparation was by the immunoSEQ multiplex PCR assay. The clones in this table, taken by TCRdb from immuneACCESS, are in-frame only. Not every clone is retained; where verified, under half of the shortfall comes from an unresolved V gene, and the cause of the rest is unknown. In all, the sample holds about 200,000 clones, and over 70% of those were seen once. Around 8% of the sample is taken by the ten largest. Source material: peripheral blood. The receptors were sampled from a woman aged 80 or over with acute or convalescent COVID-19.

V is TRBV18 and J is TRBJ2-6; D gene unclear. V lost 5 bases, J lost 0 bases, and 11 bases lay in between. CDR3 length equals 16 residues. The germline CDR1 and CDR2 sequences are KGHSH and LQKENI. CDR3 residues: CASSSTHSSGANVLTF. The CDR3 DNA is TGTGCCAGCTCATCGACACATTCCTCTGGGGCCAACGTCCTGACTTTC.

The V call is TRBV28, the J call TRBJ2-3; TRBD2 matches at 9 bases. The germline V gene encodes CDR1 MDHEN and CDR2 SYDVKM. The junction had 6 bases not matched to a gene; V was cut back by 3 bases and J by 5 bases. The CDR3 has 15 amino acids. The CDR3 DNA reads as TGTGCCAGCAGTTTTATAGCGGGAGCCCAAGATACGCAGTATTTT. Translation: CASSFIAGAQDTQYF.

This clone was detected only a few times. The chain combines TRBV6-1 with TRBJ1-6, with TRBD1 matching 8 bases. CDR1 and CDR2 (germline): MNHNS, SASEGT. Germline trimming cut 2 bases from V and 9 bases from J; bases unmatched to any gene: 6. The CDR3 loop spans 15 amino acids. This CDR3 reads CASSEFGQGRSPLHF. The CDR3 DNA reads TGTGCCAGCAGTGAATTTGGACAGGGCCGTTCACCCCTCCACTTT.

The chain couples TRBV20-1 to TRBJ2-7; D may be TRBD1 (6 bases). Germline V gene lookup returns CDR1 DFQATT and CDR2 SNEGSKA (reference sequence). The CDR3 length is 14 residues. Trimming left V 3 bases short and J 2 bases short, with 14 bases between. CDR3 sequence reads: CSASPDRTTYEQYF. For the CDR3, the DNA is TGCAGTGCTAGTCCTGACAGGACAACCTACGAGCAGTACTTC.

The gene calls are TRBV7-2 and TRBJ1-2, with a tentative D call TRBD1 (5 bases). The CDR3 has 12 amino acids. CDR1 is SGHTA, CDR2 FQGNSA, per germline. The V gene lost 5 bases and the J gene lost 6 bases, with 10 bases spanning the gap. The CDR3 nucleotides read TGTGCCAGCAGCCCCCGGGGGGATGGCTACACCTTC. This codes for CASSPRGDGYTF.

The chain has TRBV29-1 and TRBJ1-1; 7 bases agree with TRBD1. Germline V CDR1 and CDR2: SQVTM, ANQGSEA. The CDR3 runs to 14 residues. The ends lost 6 bases at V and 6 bases at J; junction bases unmatched: 13. The CDR3 region is CSVANRQGSAEAFF. The CDR3, as DNA: TGCAGCGTCGCAAATCGACAGGGTTCGGCTGAAGCTTTCTTT.

Only one count was recorded for this clone. The chain's CDR3 is CASSVLRGRGGNQPQHF. The CDR3 nucleotides are TGTGCCAGCAGTGTTTTACGTGGCAGGGGTGGCAATCAGCCCCAGCATTTT. This chain connects TRBV6-1 to TRBJ1-5; a weak D match, TRBD1 (6 bases). CDR3 length equals 17 residues. The germline CDR1 and CDR2 sequences are MNHNS and SASEGT. V was cut by 4 bases and J by 2 bases, with 18 bases left in between.

V usage is TRBV7-6 and J usage is TRBJ2-6, with a weak D call TRBD2 (5 bases). This CDR3 spans 17 amino acids. Deletions cut 1 base from V and 0 bases from J, with 10 bases between. Germline V gene sequence: CDR1 SGHVS, CDR2 FNYEAQ. CDR3 DNA sequence: TGTGCCAGCAGCTTAGAGGGCGGGTACTCTGGGGCCAACGTCCTGACTTTC. Its translation is CASSLEGGYSGANVLTF.

The chain recombines TRBV5-6 with TRBJ1-1, with a weak D call TRBD1 (6 bases). The CDR3 sequence is 15 residues long. With 2 bases removed from V and 3 bases from J, the gap between germline ends came to 14 bases. Germline CDR1 is SGHDT and CDR2 is YYEEEE. The CDR3 spells CASSFLAGDYTEAFF. The CDR3 coding sequence is TGTGCCAGCAGCTTTCTGGCAGGGGATTACACTGAAGCTTTCTTT.

The chain is built from TRBV6-4 and TRBJ2-3; D may be TRBD2 (5 bases). Germline CDR1 and CDR2: MRHNA and SNTAGT. This CDR3 spans 15 amino acids. V lost 3 bases and J lost 0, with 10 bases in between. For the CDR3, the DNA is TGTGCCAGCAGTGATTCAGGACTGAGCACAGATACGCAGTATTTT. Its protein product is CASSDSGLSTDTQYF.

The chain couples TRBV6-5 to TRBJ1-1; 10 bases are shared with TRBD1. The trim removed 4 bases at V and 2 bases at J, leaving 4 bases unmatched. Germline CDR1 is MNHEY and CDR2 is SVGAGI. The CDR3 sequence is 15 residues long. CDR3 sequence: CASSSRTGGNTEAFF. CDR3 coding DNA: TGTGCCAGCAGTTCCCGGACAGGGGGTAACACTGAAGCTTTCTTT.

The chain uses TRBV2 and TRBJ2-2, with TRBD2 matching 12 bases. This CDR3 region has 15 residues. The trim removed 6 bases at V and 5 bases at J, leaving 4 bases unmatched. The germline gives CDR1 SNHLY, CDR2 FYNNEI. CDR3 nucleotides: TGTGCCAGCAGGCCCGGACTAGCGGGGACCGGGGAGCTGTTTTTT. Translated, it gives CASRPGLAGTGELFF.

The chain uses TRBV5-1 and TRBJ2-3; the D gene is possibly TRBD2 (6 bases). CDR1 is SGHRS and CDR2 is YFSETQ in the germline V gene. Trimming removed 4 bases from V and 2 bases from J, with 17 bases in between. This CDR3 has 16 amino acids. The CDR3 nucleotides read TGCGCCAGCAGCGATGGTCCAGCGGGCCACACAGATACGCAGTATTTT. Translation gives CASSDGPAGHTDTQYF.

This clone was counted between two and nine times. The chain couples TRBV5-1 to TRBJ2-3; 12 bases fit TRBD2. J gave up 5 bases and V 1 base, and 8 bases lay outside the gene matches. Germline V gene data show CDR1 as SGHRS and CDR2 as YFSETQ. The CDR3 extends over 17 amino acids. The CDR3 bases are TGCGCCAGCAGCTTGCCTCTAGCGGGAGGGGAAGGAGATACGCAGTATTTT. Encoded protein: CASSLPLAGGEGDTQYF.

The V call is TRBV2, the J call TRBJ2-2; TRBD2 matches at 16 bases. The CDR3 extends over 16 amino acids. The V gene end was trimmed by 6 bases and the J gene end by 6 bases; junction bases not matched to a gene: 4. Looked up from germline, CDR1 is SNHLY and CDR2 is FYNNEI. The CDR3 loop reads CASRAGLAGGAGELFF. The CDR3, as DNA: TGTGCCAGCAGGGCGGGACTAGCGGGAGGGGCCGGGGAGCTGTTTTTT.

The rearrangement joins TRBV19 to TRBJ2-1, with TRBD2 matching over 7 bases. This CDR3 region has 17 residues. Germline V gives CDR1 LNHDA, CDR2 SQIVND (reference sequence). With V trimmed by 7 bases and J by 5 bases, 17 bases remained unmatched. In DNA, the CDR3 is TGTGCCAGTATGATGCATCCTAGGGGAGGGCGGAACAATGAGCAGTTCTTC. Translation gives CASMMHPRGGRNNEQFF. The full variable domain, with the rest looked up from reference TRBV19 and TRBJ2-1, is DGGITQSPKYLFRKEGQNVTLSCEQNLNHDAMYWYRQDPGQGLRLIYYSQIVNDFQKGDIAEGYSVSREKKESFPLTVTSAQKNPTAFYLCASMMHPRGGRNNEQFFGPGTRLTVL.

As regards this clone: The sample contains more than one DNA sequence encoding this CDR3. This rearrangement joins TRBV3-1 (or the pseudogene TRBV3-2) to TRBJ2-2, with 9 bases identical to TRBD2. The J segment lost 2 bases and the V segment lost 4 bases, leaving 2 bases of the junction unmatched. The germline V gene encodes CDR1 LGHDT and CDR2 YNNKEL (reference sequence). The CDR3 spans 15 residues. The CDR3 loop is CASSLGLANTGELFF. DNA for the CDR3: TGTGCCAGCAGCCTGGGACTAGCTAACACCGGGGAGCTGTTTTTT.

CDR3: CSGGQGSPEAFF. The CDR3 DNA reads TGCAGCGGGGGACAGGGTAGTCCTGAAGCTTTCTTT. The genes are TRBV29-1 and TRBJ1-1; 9 bases match TRBD1. The CDR3 length is 12 residues. Germline V CDR1 and CDR2: SQVTM, ANQGSEA. V gave up 7 bases and J gave up 6 bases; unmatched junction bases: 6.

This clone came up a few times. The rearrangement uses TRBV5-1 and TRBJ2-2; the match to TRBD1 covers 8 bases. This CDR3 region has 18 residues. The J segment lost 4 bases and the V segment lost 6 bases, leaving 17 bases of the junction unmatched. Germline V CDR1 and CDR2: SGHRS, YFSETQ. The CDR3 region has the DNA TGCGCCAGCACCCTAATGGGCAGGGGGCGCGGAAGCACCGGGGAGCTGTTTTTT. It encodes CASTLMGRGRGSTGELFF.

The V call is TRBV7-9, the J call TRBJ1-5; 8 positions match TRBD1. V dropped 5 bases and J dropped 4; count of bases not matched to a gene: 7. The CDR3 spans 15 residues. Per the germline V gene, CDR1 is SEHNR and CDR2 is FQNEAQ (reference sequence). DNA for the CDR3: TGTGCCAGCAGCGCCCCCGGGACAGGAAATCAGCCCCAGCATTTT. Protein product: CASSAPGTGNQPQHF.

CDR3 sequence: CASSRNRGPTEAFF. DNA of the CDR3: TGTGCCAGCAGCCGTAACAGGGGGCCCACTGAAGCTTTCTTT. The chain joins TRBV3-1 (or the pseudogene TRBV3-2) to TRBJ1-1; 9 nucleotides agree with TRBD1. J gave up 4 bases and V 4 bases, and 4 bases lay outside the gene matches. The CDR3 covers 14 residues. The germline CDR1 and CDR2 sequences are LGHDT and YNNKEL (reference sequence).

The gene calls are TRBV10-2 and TRBJ1-1, with D hard to call. Trimming removed 8 bases from V and 1 base from J, with 11 bases in between. The CDR3 contains 13 residues. CDR1 and CDR2 from the germline V gene are WSHSY and SAAADI. The CDR3: CASLSTGNTEAFF. The CDR3 DNA reads TGCGCCAGCTTATCGACTGGGAACACTGAAGCTTTCTTT.

V gene TRBV19 combines with J gene TRBJ1-5; 8 bases align to TRBD1. The CDR3 is 13 residues long. CDR1 LNHDA and CDR2 SQIVND come from the germline V gene (reference sequence). With V trimmed by 3 bases and J by 5 bases, 0 bases remained unmatched. For the CDR3, the DNA is TGTGCCAGTAGTATGGACAGGGATCAGCCCCAGCATTTT. Translating it yields CASSMDRDQPQHF.

This chain links TRBV5-1 with TRBJ2-5; 10 nucleotides align to TRBD2. The V gene's germline CDR1 is SGHRS and CDR2 YFSETQ. This CDR3 comprises 16 residues. The V and J ends lost 3 bases and 3 bases, in that order; junction bases with no gene match: 8. CDR3 amino acids: CASSSSPSGGEETQYF. The CDR3 bases are TGCGCCAGCAGCTCTTCCCCTAGCGGGGGAGAAGAGACCCAGTACTTC.